This T cell receptor (beta chain) was profiled in a study of spatial heterogeneity in lung cancer. Study details: Alpha-chain sequences were detected in numbers that were consistently lower than beta-chain sequences.

This CDR3 spans 13 amino acids. Deletions cut 4 bases from V and 9 bases from J, with 13 bases between. The V gene's germline CDR1 is MNHEY and CDR2 SVGEGT. Documented time point: sample taken at primary tumor resection. Donation came from roughly 72 patients with untreated early-stage non-small cell lung cancer. Every cDNA TCR molecule received its own unique molecular identifier. TCRdb ran MiXCR on the 5' RACE reads and lists one entry per CDR3 protein. Of about 40,000 distinct CDR3 sequences listed, less than 6.5% were seen once; the top ten hold about a quarter. Overall study results and limits: The appearance of ubiquitous expanded tumor TCRs in blood was greater at resection than follow-up.

This clonotype was observed at least ten times. Antigen: not known. The clonotype comes from a female donor with early-stage non-small cell lung cancer. V usage is TRBV6-2 or TRBV6-3 and J usage is TRBJ2-1; D gene ambiguous. The input for sequencing was PBMCs, taken at surgery. CDR3 sequence (DNA): TGTGCCAGCAGTTTGGGATCCCCAGGTGAGCAGTTCTTC. Translation: CASSLGSPGEQFF.